This T cell receptor beta chain derives from a study of T cells after yellow fever vaccination. Findings of the study overall: Booster sampling recovered most clones from primary vaccination (96% CD4, roughly 90% CD8).

The CDR3 is made up of 18 amino acids. The V and J ends lost 11 bases and 5 bases, in that order; junction bases with no gene match: 23. The germline V gene encodes CDR1 SNHLY and CDR2 FYNNEI. TCR cDNA was made by 5'RACE template switching, adding a universal primer site and UMIs. Via MiXCR, TCRdb re-called the 5' RACE reads, giving one row per CDR3 protein. The sample consists of some 110,000 distinct CDR3 sequences, around 8% of them appearing once. In regard to this clonotype: Its cognate antigen is unknown.

The clonotype comes from a man aged 25-40 years who received the YFV17D yellow fever vaccine. The sequencing used CD8+ T cells sorted from PBMCs, collected 45 days after the yellow fever booster vaccination. The gene calls are TRBV2 and TRBJ2-5; 10 nucleotides line up with TRBD2. CDR3 coding DNA: TGTGCCTTCAGTCCGGGACTAGCGAGGAGCTCACCAACTGAGACCCAGTACTTC. It codes for CAFSPGLARSSPTETQYF.